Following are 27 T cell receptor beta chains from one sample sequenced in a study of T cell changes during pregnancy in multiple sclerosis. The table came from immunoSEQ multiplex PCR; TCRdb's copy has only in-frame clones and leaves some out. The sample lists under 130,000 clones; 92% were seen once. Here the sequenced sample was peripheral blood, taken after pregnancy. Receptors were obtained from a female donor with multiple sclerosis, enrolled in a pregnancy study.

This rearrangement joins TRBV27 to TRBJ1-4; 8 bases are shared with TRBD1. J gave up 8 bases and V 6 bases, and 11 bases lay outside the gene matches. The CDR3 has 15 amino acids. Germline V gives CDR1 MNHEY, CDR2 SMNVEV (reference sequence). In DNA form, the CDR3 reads TGTGCCAGCAGCGAAACAGGGGGAGGAGGCGAAAAACTGTTTTTT. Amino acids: CASSETGGGGEKLFF.

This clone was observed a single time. CDR3 coding DNA: TGTGCCAGCAGTTCCTCGATTGGTTTTGGGAGCTCTGGGGCCAACGTCCTGACTTTC. Its translation: CASSSSIGFGSSGANVLTF. V and J are TRBV7-3 and TRBJ2-6, with D maybe TRBD2 (5 bases). Trimming shortened V by 6 bases and J by 0 bases, and 21 bases separated the two germline ends. This CDR3 comprises 19 residues. Germline CDR1 reads SGHTA; CDR2 reads FQGTGA. Complete variable domain (other parts from reference TRBV7-3 and TRBJ2-6): GAGVSQTPSNKVTEKGKYVELRCDPISGHTALYWYRQSLGQGPEFLIYFQGTGAADDSGLPNDRFFAVRPEGSVSTLKIQRTERGDSAVYLCASSSSIGFGSSGANVLTFGAGSRLTVL.

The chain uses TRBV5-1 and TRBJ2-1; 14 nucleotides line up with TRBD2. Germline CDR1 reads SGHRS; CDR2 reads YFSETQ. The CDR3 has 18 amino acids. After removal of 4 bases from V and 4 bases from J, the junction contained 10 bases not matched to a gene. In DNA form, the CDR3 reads TGCGCCAGCAGCCCCGGAGGGACTAGCGGGGGACTTTACAATGAGCAGTTCTTC. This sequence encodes CASSPGGTSGGLYNEQFF.

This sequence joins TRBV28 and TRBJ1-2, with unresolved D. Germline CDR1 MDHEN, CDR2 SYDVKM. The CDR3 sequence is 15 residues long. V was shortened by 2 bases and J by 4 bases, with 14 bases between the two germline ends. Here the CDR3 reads CASSLTSGSGYGYTF. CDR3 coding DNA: TGTGCCAGCAGTTTAACTAGTGGGAGCGGCTATGGCTACACCTTC.

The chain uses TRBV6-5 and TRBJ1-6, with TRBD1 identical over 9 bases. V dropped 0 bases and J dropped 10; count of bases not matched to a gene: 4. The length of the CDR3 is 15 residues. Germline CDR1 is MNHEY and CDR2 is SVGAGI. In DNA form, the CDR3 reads TGTGCCAGCAGTTACTCGAACAGGGGGCAATCACCCCTCCACTTT. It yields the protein CASSYSNRGQSPLHF.

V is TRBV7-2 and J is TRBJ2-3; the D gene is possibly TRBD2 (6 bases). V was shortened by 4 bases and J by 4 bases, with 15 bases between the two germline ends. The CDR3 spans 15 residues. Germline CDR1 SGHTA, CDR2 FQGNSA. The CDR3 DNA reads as TGTGCCAGCAGCTCGTTTGGCGGAGGGGCAGATACGCAGTATTTT. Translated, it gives CASSSFGGGADTQYF.

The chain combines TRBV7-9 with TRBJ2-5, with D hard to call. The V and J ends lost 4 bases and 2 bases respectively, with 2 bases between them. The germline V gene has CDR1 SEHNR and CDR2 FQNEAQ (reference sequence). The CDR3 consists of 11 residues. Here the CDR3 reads CASSSQETQYF. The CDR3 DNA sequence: TGTGCCAGCAGCTCACAAGAGACCCAGTACTTC. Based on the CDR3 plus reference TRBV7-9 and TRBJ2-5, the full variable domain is DTGVSQNPRHKITKRGQNVTFRCDPISEHNRLYWYRQTLGQGPEFLTYFQNEAQLEKSRLLSDRFSAERPKGSFSTLEIQRTEQGDSAMYLCASSSQETQYFGPGTRLLVL.

CDR3 amino acids: CASGLRTSGAGELFF. The CDR3 DNA is TGTGCTAGTGGTCTCCGGACTAGCGGGGCGGGGGAGCTGTTTTTT. This sequence joins TRBV12-5 and TRBJ2-2; 12 bases are a match to TRBD2. CDR3 length: 15 residues. From germline, CDR1 is LGHNT and CDR2 FRNRAP. J lost 8 bases, V lost 5 bases, and 6 bases had no gene match.

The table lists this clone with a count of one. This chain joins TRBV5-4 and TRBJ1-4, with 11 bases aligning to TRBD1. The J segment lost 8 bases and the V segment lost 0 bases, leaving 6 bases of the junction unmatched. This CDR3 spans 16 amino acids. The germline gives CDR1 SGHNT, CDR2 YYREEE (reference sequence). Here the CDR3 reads CASSLAGTGGSEKLFF. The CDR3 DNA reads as TGTGCCAGCAGCTTGGCCGGGACAGGGGGATCGGAAAAACTGTTTTTT.

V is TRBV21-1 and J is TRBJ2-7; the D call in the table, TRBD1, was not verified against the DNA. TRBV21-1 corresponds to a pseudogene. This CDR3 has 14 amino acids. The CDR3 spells CASGQDSLTLEQYF. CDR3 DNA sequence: TGTGCCAGCGGCCAAGACAGCCTTACGTTGGAGCAGTACTTC.

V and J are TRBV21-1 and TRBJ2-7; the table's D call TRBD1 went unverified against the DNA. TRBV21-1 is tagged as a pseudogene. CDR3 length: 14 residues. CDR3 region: CASTYRDRVNEQYF. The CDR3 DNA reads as TGTGCCAGCACCTACCGGGACAGGGTCAACGAGCAGTACTTC.

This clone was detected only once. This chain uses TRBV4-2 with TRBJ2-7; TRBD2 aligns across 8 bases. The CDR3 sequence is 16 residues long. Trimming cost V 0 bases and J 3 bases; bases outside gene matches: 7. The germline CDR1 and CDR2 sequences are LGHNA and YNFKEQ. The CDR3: CASSQDLAGTSYEQYF. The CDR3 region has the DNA TGTGCCAGCAGCCAAGATCTCGCCGGGACTAGCTACGAGCAGTACTTC.

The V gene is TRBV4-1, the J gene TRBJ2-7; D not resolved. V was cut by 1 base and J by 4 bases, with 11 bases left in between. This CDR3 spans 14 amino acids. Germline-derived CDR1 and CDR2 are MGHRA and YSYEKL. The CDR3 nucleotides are TGCGCCAGCAGCCAAGCCTCGAATCGGTACGAGCAGTACTTC. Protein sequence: CASSQASNRYEQYF.

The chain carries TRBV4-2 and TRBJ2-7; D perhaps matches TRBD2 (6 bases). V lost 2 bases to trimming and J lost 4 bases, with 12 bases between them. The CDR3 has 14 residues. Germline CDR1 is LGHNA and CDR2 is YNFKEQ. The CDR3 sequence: CASSQTGTPYEQYF. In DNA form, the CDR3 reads TGTGCCAGCAGCCAAACCGGGACTCCGTACGAGCAGTACTTC.

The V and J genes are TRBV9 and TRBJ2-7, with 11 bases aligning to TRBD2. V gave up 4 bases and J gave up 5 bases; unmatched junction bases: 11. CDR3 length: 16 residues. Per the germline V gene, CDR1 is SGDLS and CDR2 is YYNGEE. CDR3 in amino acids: CASSQSLAGGPHEQYF. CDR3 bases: TGTGCCAGCAGCCAATCTTTAGCGGGGGGGCCCCACGAGCAGTACTTC. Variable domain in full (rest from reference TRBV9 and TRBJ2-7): DSGVTQTPKHLITATGQRVTLRCSPRSGDLSVYWYQQSLDQGLQFLIQYYNGEERAKGNILERFSAQQFPDLHSELNLSSLELGDSALYFCASSQSLAGGPHEQYFGPGTRLTVT.

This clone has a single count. The CDR3 DNA is TGTGCCAGCAGCTTGGGACATAGGAACACTGAAGCTTTCTTT. This sequence encodes CASSLGHRNTEAFF. V gene TRBV11-2 combines with J gene TRBJ1-1; tentative D call: TRBD1 (6 bases). This CDR3 contains 14 residues. CDR1 is SGHAT, CDR2 FQNNGV, per germline. With 3 bases removed from V and 1 base from J, the gap between germline ends came to 9 bases.

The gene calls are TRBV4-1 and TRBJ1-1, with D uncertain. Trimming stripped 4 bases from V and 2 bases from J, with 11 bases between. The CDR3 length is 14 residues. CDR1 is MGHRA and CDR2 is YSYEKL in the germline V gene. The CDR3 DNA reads TGCGCCAGCAGCCGCGCCGGGGTTAACACTGAAGCTTTCTTT. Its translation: CASSRAGVNTEAFF.

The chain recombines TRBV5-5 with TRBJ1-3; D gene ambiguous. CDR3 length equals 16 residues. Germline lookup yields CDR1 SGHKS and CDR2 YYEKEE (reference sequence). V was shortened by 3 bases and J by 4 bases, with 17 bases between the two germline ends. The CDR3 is CASSSSYAFKGNTIYF. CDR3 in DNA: TGTGCCAGCAGCTCGTCCTACGCTTTCAAAGGAAACACCATATATTTT.

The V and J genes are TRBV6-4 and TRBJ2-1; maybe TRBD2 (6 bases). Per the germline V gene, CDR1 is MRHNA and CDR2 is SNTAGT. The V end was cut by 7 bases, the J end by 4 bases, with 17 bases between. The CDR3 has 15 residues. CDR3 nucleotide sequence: TGTGCCAGCACCCGTGCCGGGGGTTGGTACAATGAGCAGTTCTTC. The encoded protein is CASTRAGGWYNEQFF.

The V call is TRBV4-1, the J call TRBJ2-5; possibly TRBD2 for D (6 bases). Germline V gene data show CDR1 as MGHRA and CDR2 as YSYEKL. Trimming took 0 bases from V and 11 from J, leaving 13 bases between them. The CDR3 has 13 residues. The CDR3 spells CASSQEGGGKQYF. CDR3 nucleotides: TGCGCCAGCAGCCAAGAAGGTGGGGGGAAGCAGTACTTC.

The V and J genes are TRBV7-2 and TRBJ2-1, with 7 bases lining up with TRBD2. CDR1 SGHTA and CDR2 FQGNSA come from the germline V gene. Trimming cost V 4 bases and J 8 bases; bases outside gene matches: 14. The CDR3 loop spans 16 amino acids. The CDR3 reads CASSSASGGGFHEQFF. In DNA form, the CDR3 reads TGTGCCAGCAGCTCCGCTTCCGGCGGGGGATTCCATGAGCAGTTCTTC.

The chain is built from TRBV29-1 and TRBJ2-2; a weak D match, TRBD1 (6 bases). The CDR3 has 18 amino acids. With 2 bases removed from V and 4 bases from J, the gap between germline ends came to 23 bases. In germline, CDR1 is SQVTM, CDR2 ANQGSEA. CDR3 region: CSVELGTSARWGTGELFF. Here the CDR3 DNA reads TGCAGCGTTGAACTAGGGACATCCGCGAGATGGGGCACCGGGGAGCTGTTTTTT.

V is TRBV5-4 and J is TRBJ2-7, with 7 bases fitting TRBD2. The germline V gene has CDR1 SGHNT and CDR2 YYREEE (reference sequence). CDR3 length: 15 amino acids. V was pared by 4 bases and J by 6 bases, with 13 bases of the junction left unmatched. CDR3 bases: TGTGCCAGCAGCCCGGGGACTATCCTGAATGCCGAGCAGTACTTC. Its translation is CASSPGTILNAEQYF.

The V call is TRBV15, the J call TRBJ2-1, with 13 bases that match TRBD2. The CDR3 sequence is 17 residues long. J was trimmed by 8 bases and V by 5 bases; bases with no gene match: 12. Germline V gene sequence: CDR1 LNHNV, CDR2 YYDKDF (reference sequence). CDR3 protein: CATSVGRGLAGVDEQFF. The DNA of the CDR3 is TGTGCCACCAGCGTAGGTCGTGGACTAGCGGGAGTTGATGAGCAGTTCTTC.

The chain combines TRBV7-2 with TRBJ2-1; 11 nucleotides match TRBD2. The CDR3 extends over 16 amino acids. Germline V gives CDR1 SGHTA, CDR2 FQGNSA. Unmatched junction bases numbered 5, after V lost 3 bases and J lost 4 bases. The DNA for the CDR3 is TGTGCCAGCAGCTTGTCCGGGACTAGCGGATACAATGAGCAGTTCTTC. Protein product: CASSLSGTSGYNEQFF.

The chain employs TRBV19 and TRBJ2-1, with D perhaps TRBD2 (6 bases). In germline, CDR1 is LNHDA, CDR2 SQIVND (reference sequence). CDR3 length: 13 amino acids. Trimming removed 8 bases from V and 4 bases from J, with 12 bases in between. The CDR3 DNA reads TGTGCCAGTGTCGGGGGAGCTTACAATGAGCAGTTCTTC. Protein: CASVGGAYNEQFF.

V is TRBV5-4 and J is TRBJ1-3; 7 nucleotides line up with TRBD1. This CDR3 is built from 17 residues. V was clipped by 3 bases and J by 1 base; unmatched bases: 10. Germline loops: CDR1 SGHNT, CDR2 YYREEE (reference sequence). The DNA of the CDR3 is TGTGCCAGCAGCTGGGCGGGACAGCTGCCGTCTGGAAACACCATATATTTT. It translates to CASSWAGQLPSGNTIYF. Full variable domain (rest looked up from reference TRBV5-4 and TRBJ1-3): ETGVTQSPTHLIKTRGQQVTLRCSSQSGHNTVSWYQQALGQGPQFIFQYYREEENGRGNFPPRFSGLQFPNYSSELNVNALELDDSALYLCASSWAGQLPSGNTIYFGEGSWLTVV.